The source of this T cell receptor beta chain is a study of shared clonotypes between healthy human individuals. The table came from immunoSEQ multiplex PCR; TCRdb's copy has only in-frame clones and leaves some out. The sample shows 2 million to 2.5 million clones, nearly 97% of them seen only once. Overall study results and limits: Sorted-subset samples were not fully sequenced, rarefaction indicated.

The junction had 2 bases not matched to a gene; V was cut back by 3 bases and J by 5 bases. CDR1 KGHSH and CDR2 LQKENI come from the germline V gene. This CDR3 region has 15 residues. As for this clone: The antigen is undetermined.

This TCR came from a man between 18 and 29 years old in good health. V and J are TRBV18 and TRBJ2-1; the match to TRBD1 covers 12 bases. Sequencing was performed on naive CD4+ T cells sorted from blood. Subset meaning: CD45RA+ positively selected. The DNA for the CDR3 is TGTGCCAGCTCACCCCGGGACAGGGGGCACAATGAGCAGTTCTTC. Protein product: CASSPRDRGHNEQFF.